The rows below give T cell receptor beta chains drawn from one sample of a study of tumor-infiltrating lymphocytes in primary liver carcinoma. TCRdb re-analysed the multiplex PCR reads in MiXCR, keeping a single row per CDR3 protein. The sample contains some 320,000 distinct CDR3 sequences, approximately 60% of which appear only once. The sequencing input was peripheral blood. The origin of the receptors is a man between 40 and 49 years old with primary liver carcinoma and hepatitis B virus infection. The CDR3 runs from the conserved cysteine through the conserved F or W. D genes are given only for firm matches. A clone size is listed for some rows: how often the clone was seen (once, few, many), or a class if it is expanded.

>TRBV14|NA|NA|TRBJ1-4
TGTGCCAGCAGCCAAGGGTCGGGGTTCGGTAATGAAAAACTGTTTTTT
CASSQGSGFGNEKLFF
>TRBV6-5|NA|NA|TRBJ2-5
TGTGCCAGCAGTAGGCGGGACTCATGGCAGGGGGAGACCCAGTACTTC
CASSRRDSWQGETQYF
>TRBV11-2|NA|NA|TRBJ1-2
TGTGCCAGCAGCTCGGGGCGGGACTCCTATGGCTACACCTTC
CASSSGRDSYGYTF
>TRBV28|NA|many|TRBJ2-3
TGTGCCAGCAACGGACAAACGCAGTATTTT
CASNGQTQYF
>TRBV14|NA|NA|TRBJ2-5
TGTGCCAGCAGCCAATGGGCCCGACGGACAGCCCAAGAGACCCAGTACTTC
CASSQWARRTAQETQYF
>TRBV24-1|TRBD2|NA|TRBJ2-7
TGTGCCACCAGTGACCGGACTAGCCGGAGACGGTACGAGCAGTATTTC
CATSDRTSRRRYEQYF
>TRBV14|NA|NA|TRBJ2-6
TGTGCCAGCGGCCAAGGCGCAGCTGAGGTCAACGTCCTGACTTTC
CASGQGAAEVNVLTF
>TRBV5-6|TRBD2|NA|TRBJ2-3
TGTGTCAGCAGCTCGGGACTACGCCTAATGTTTAGCACAGATACGCAGTATTTT
CVSSSGLRLMFSTDTQYF
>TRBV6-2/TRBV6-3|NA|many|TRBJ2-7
TGTGCCAGCAATAGCCCCTACGAGCAGTACTTC
CASNSPYEQYF
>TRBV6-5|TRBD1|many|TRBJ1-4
TGTGCCAGCCGGGCCGACAGGGGGAGGGCAACTAATGAAAAACTGTTTTTT
CASRADRGRATNEKLFF
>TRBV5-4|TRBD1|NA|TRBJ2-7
TGTGCCAGCAGTTCCGGGACAGTCACCTACGAGCAGTACTTC
CASSSGTVTYEQYF
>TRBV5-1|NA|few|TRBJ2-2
TGCGCCAGCAGCTTGGACTCCACGAACACCGGGGAGCTGTTTTTT
CASSLDSTNTGELFF
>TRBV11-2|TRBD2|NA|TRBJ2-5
TGTGCCAGCTGCCCGGGGACTAGCGGGGGATACGGGGAGACCCAGTACTTC
CASCPGTSGGYGETQYF
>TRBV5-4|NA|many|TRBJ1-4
TGTGCCAGCAGCCCCGGTCTGCCTAATGAAAAACTGTTTTTT
CASSPGLPNEKLFF
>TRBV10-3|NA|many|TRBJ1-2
TGTGCCATCAGTGAGGATGAAAGGGGTACCGATGGCTACACCTTC
CAISEDERGTDGYTF
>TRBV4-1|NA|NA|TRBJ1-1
TGCGCCAGCGGCCTGTTGACTGGGGCTGAAGCTTTCTTT
CASGLLTGAEAFF
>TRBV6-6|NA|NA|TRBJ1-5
TGTGCCAGCAGTCGGAGTAGCCAGGGAGATACGCAGCATTTT
CASSRSSQGDTQHF
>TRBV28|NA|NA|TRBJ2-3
TGTGCCAGTAGTTGGAACAGAGATACGCAGTATTTT
CASSWNRDTQYF
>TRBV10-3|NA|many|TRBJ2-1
TGTGCCATCAGTGAGTCATCAGGGGCCCCTGAGCAGTTCTTC
CAISESSGAPEQFF
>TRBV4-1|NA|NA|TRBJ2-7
TGCGCCAGCAACCAGAGCCAACAGGGGGGGACCCACGAGCAGTACTTC
CASNQSQQGGTHEQYF